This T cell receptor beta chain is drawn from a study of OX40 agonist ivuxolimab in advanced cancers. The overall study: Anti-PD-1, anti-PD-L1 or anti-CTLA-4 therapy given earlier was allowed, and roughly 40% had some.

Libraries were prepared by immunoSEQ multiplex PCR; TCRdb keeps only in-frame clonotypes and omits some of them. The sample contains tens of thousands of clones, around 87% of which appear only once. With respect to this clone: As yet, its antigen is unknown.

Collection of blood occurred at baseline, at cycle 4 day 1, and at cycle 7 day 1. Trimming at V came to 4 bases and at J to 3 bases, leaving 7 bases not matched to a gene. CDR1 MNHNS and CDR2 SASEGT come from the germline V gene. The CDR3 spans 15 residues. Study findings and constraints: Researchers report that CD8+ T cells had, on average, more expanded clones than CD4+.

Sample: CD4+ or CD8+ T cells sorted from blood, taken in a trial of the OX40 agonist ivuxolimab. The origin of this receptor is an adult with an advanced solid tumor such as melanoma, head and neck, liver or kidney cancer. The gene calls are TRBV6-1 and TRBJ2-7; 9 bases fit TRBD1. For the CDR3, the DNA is TGTGCCAGCAGTGTAGGGGACAGGGCACTCTACGAGCAGTACTTC. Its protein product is CASSVGDRALYEQYF.